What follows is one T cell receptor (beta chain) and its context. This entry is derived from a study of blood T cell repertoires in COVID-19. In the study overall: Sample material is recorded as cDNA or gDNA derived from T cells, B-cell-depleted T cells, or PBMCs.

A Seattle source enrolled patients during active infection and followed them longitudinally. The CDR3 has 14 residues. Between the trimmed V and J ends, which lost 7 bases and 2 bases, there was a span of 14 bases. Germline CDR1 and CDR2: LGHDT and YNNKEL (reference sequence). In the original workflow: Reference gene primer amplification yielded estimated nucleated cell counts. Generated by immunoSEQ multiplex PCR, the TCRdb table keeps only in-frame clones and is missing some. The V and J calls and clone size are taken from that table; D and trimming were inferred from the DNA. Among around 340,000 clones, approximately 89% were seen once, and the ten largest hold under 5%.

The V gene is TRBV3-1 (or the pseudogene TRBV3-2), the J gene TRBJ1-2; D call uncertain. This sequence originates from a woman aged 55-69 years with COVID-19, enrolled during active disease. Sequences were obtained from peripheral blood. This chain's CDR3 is CASTPLGLNYGYTF. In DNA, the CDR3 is TGTGCCAGCACCCCACTAGGACTGAACTATGGCTACACCTTC.